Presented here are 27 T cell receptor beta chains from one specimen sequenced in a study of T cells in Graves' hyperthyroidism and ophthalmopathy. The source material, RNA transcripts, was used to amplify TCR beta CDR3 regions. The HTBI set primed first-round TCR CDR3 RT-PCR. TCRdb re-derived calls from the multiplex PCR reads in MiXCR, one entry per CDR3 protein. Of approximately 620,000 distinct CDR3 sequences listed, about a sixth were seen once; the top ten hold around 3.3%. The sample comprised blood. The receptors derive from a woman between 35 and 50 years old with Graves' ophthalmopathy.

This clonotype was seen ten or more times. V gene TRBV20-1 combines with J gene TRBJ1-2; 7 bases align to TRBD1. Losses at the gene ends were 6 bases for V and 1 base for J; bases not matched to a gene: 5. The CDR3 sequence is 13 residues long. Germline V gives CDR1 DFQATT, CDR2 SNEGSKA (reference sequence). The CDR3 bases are TGCAGTGCGCTGGGGACAGTTAACTATGGCTACACCTTC. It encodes CSALGTVNYGYTF.

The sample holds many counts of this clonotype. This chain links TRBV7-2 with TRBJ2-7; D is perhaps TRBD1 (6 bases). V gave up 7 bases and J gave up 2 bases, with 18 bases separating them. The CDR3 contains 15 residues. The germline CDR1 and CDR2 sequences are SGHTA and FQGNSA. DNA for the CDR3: TGTGCCAGCAAGGTCCAATCCGGGACACCCTACGAGCAGTACTTC. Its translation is CASKVQSGTPYEQYF. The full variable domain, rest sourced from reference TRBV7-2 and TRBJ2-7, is GAGVSQSPSNKVTEKGKDVELRCDPISGHTALYWYRQSLGQGLEFLIYFQGNSAPDKSGLPSDRFSAERTGGSVSTLTIQRTQQEDSAVYLCASKVQSGTPYEQYFGPGTRLTVT.

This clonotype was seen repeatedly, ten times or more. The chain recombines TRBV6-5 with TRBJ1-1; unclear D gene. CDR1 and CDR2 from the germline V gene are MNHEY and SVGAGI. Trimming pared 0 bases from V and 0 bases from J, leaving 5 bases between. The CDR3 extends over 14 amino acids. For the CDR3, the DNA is TGTGCCAGCAGTTACTCGAGGATGAACACTGAAGCTTTCTTT. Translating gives CASSYSRMNTEAFF.

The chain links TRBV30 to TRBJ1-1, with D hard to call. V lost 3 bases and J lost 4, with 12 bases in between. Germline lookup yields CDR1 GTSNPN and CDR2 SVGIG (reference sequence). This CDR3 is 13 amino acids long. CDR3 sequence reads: CAWSRGGGTEAFF. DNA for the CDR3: TGTGCCTGGAGCCGCGGTGGTGGCACTGAAGCTTTCTTT.

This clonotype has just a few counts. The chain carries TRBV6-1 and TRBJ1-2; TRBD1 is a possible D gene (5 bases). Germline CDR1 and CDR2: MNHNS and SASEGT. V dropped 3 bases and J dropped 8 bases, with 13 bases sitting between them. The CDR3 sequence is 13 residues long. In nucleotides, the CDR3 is TGTGCCAGCAGTGACACCCTTGACAGCGGCTACACCTTC. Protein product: CASSDTLDSGYTF.

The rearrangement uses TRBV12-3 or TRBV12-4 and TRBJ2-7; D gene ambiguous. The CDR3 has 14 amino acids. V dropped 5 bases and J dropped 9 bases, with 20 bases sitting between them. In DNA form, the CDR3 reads TGTGCCAGCAGTCCCGCCAGCCCCCCGTGGGGGCAGTACTTC. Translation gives CASSPASPPWGQYF.

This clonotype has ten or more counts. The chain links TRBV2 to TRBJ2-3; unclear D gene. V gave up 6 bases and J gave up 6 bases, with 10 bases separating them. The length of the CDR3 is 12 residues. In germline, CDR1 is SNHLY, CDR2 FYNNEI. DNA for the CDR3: TGTGCCAGCAGACGACTCGGGGATACGCAGTATTTT. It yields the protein CASRRLGDTQYF.

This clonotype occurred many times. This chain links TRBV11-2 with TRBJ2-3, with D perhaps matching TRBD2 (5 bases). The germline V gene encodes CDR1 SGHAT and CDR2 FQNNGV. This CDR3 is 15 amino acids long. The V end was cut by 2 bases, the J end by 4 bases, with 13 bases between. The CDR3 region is CASSLLVGESDTQYF. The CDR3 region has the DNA TGTGCCAGCAGCTTATTGGTCGGGGAATCAGATACGCAGTATTTT.

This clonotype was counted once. CDR3 region: CASSATSTEAFF. The DNA of the CDR3 is TGTGCCAGCAGTGCTACAAGCACTGAAGCTTTCTTT. This rearrangement joins TRBV6-1 to TRBJ1-1; D ambiguous. CDR1 and CDR2 (germline): MNHNS, SASEGT. V was pared by 4 bases and J by 4 bases, with 7 bases between. The length of the CDR3 is 12 residues.

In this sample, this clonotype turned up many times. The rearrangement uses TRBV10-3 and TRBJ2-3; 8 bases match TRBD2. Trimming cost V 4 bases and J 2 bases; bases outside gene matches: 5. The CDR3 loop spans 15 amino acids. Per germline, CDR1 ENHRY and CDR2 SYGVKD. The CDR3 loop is CAISVTSGFTDTQYF. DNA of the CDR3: TGTGCCATCAGTGTAACTAGCGGCTTCACAGATACGCAGTATTTT.

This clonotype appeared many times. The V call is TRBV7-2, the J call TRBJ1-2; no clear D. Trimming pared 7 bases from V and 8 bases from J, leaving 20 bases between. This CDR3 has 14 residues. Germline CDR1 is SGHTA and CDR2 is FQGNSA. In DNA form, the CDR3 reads TGTGCCAGCACCCAAAATGTAAACAAGGGAGGCTACACCTTC. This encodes CASTQNVNKGGYTF.

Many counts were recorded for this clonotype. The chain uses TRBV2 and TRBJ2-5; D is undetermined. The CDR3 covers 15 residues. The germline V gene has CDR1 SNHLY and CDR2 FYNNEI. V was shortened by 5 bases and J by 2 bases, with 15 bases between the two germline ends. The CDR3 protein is CASSRSPEPQETQYF. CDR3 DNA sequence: TGTGCCAGCAGTCGCAGTCCGGAGCCACAAGAGACCCAGTACTTC.

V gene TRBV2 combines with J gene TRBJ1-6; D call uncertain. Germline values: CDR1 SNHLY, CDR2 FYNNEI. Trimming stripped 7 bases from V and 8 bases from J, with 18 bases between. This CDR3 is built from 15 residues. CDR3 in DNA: TGTGCCAGCATTCCTAGGACGGGCCCCCATTCACCCCTCCACTTT. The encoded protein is CASIPRTGPHSPLHF.

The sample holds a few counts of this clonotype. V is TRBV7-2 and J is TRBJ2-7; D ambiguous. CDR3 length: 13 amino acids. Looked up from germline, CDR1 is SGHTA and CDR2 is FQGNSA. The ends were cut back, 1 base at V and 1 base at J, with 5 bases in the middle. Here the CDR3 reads CASSLVVSYEQYF. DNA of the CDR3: TGTGCCAGCAGCTTAGTTGTTTCCTACGAGCAGTACTTC.

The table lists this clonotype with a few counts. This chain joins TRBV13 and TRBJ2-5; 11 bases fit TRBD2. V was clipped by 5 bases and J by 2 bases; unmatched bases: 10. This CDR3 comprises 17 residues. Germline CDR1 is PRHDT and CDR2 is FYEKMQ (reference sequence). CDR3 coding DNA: TGTGCCAGCAGCCTAGCCCAAGGGACTAGCGGACAAGAGACCCAGTACTTC. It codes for CASSLAQGTSGQETQYF.

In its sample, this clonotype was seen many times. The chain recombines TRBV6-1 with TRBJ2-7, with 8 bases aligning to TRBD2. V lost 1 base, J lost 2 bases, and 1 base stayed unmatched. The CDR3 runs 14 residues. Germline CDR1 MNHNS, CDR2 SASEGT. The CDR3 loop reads CASSEDGRAYEQYF. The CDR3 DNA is TGTGCCAGCAGTGAAGACGGGAGGGCCTACGAGCAGTACTTC.

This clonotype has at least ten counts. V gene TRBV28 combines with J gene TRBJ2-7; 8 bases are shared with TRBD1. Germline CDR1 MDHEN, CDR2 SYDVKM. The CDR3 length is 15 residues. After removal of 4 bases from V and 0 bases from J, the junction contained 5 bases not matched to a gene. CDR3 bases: TGTGCCAGCAGTTCCGGACAGGGCCTCTCCTACGAGCAGTACTTC. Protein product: CASSSGQGLSYEQYF.

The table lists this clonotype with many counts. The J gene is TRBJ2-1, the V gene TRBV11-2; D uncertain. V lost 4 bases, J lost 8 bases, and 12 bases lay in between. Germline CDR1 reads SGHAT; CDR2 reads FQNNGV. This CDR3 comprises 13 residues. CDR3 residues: CASSSLGGDEQFF. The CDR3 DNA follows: TGTGCCAGCAGCTCGCTAGGTGGAGATGAGCAGTTCTTC.

The CDR3 DNA reads as TGCAGTTGGGGGGGGATGAACACTGAAGCTTTCTTT. Encoded protein: CSWGGMNTEAFF. The V and J genes are TRBV20-1 and TRBJ1-1, with D possibly TRBD1 on 5 matching bases. The CDR3 loop spans 12 amino acids. V lost 8 bases and J 0 bases, leaving 10 bases between the germline ends. CDR1 and CDR2 (germline): DFQATT, SNEGSKA (reference sequence).

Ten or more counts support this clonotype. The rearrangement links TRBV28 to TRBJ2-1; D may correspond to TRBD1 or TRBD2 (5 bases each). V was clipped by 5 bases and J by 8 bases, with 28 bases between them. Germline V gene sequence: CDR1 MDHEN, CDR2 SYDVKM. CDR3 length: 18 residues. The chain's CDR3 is CASSPIEGFKGAPYEQFF. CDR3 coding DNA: TGTGCCAGCAGTCCCATAGAGGGGTTTAAGGGCGCTCCCTATGAGCAGTTCTTC.

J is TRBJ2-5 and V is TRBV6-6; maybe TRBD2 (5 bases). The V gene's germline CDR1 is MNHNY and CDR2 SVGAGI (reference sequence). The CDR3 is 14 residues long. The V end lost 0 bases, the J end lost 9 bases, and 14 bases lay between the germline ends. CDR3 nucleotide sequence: TGTGCCAGCAGTTACTCGATAGGAGGCAAGGCCCAGTACTTC. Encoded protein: CASSYSIGGKAQYF.

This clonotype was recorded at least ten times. In DNA form, the CDR3 reads TGTGCCAGCAAGAGACAGACGACTAATGAAAAACTGTTTTTT. Translation: CASKRQTTNEKLFF. This chain uses TRBV2 with TRBJ1-4; D possibly corresponds to TRBD1 (5 bases). The CDR3 covers 14 residues. In germline, CDR1 is SNHLY, CDR2 FYNNEI. V lost 7 bases and J lost 2, with 11 bases in between.

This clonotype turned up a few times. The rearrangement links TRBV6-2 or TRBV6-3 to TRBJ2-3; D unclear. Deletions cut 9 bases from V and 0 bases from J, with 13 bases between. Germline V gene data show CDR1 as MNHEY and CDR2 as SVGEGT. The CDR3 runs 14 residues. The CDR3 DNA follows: TGTGCCAGTGGTCGGCTTGGGAGCACAGATACGCAGTATTTT. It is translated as CASGRLGSTDTQYF.

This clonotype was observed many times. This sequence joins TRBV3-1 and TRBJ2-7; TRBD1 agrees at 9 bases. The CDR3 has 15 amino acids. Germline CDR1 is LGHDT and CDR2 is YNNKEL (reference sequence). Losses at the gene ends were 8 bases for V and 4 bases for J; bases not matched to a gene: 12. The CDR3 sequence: CASGPLGQGSYEQYF. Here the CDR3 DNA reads TGTGCCAGCGGGCCCCTGGGACAGGGTTCTTACGAGCAGTACTTC.

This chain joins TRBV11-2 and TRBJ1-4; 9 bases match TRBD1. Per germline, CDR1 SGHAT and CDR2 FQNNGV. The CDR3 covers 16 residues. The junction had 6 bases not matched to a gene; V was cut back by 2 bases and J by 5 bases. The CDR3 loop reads CASSLSPGQGNEKLFF. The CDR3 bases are TGTGCCAGCAGCTTATCACCGGGACAGGGAAATGAAAAACTGTTTTTT.

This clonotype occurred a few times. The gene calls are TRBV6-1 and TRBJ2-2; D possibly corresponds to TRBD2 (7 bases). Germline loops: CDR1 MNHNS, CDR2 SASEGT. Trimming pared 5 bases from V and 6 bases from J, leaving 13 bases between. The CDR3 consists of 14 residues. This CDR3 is CASSYAGASGELFF. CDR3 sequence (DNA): TGTGCCAGCAGTTACGCGGGGGCGTCCGGGGAGCTGTTTTTT.

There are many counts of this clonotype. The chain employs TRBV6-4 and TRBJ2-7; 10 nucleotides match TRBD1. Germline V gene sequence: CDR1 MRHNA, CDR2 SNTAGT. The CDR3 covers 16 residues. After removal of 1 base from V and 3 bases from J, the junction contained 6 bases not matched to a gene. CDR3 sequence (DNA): TGTGCCAGCAGTGACTGCTCCTGGGACAGGGGCTACGAGCAGTACTTC. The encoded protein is CASSDCSWDRGYEQYF.